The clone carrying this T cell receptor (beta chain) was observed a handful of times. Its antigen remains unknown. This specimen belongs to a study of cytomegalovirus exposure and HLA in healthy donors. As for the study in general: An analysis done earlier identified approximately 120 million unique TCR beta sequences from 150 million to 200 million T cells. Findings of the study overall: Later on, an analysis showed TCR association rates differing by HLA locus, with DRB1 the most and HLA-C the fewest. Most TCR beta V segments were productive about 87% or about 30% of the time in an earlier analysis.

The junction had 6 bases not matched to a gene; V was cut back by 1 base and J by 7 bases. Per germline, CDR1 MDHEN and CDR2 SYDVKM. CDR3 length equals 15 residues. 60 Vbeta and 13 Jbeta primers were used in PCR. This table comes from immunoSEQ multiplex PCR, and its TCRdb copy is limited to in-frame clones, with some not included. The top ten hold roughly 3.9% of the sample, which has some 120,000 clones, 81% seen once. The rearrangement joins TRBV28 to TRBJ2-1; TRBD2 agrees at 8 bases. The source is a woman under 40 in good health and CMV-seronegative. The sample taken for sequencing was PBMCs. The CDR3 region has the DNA TGTGCCAGCAGTTTATCTGCGGGAGGACTGAATGAGCAGTTCTTC. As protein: CASSLSAGGLNEQFF.